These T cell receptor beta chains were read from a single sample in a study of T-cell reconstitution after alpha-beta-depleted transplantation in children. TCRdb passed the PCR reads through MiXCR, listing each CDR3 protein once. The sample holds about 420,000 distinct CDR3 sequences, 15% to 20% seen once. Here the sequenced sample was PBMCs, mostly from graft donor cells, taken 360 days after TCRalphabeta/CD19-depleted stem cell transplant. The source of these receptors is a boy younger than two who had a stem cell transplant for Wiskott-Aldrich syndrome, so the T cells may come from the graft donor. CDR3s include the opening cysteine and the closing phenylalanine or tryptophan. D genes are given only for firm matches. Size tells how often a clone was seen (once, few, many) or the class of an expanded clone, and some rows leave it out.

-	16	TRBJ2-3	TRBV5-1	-	CASSLTFRTNTDTQYF	TGCGCCAGCAGCTTGACTTTCCGGACCAACACAGATACGCAGTATTTT
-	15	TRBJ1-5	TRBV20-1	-	CSASLYTGKGQPQHF	TGCAGTGCGTCTCTTTATACAGGGAAGGGGCAGCCCCAGCATTTT
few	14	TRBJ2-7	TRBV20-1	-	CSARVVQSSYEQYF	TGCAGTGCTAGAGTTGTCCAGAGCTCCTACGAGCAGTACTTC
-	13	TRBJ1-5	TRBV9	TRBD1	CASSQTGDQPQHF	TGTGCCAGCAGCCAAACAGGGGACCAGCCCCAGCATTTT
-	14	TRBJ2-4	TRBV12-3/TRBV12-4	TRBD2	CASSLDYGGRIQYF	TGTGCCAGCAGTTTAGACTATGGCGGGAGAATTCAGTACTTC
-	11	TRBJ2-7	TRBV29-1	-	CSVRASYEQYF	TGCAGCGTGCGAGCGTCCTACGAGCAGTACTTC
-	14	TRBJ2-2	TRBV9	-	CASSVVANTGELFF	TGTGCCAGCAGCGTAGTGGCCAACACCGGGGAGCTGTTTTTT
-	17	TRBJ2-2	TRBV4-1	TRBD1	CASSQGRGTGGTGELFF	TGCGCCAGCAGCCAAGGGAGGGGGACAGGGGGCACCGGGGAGCTGTTTTTT
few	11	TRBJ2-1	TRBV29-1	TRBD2	CSVGSGAEQFF	TGCAGCGTCGGTAGCGGGGCTGAGCAGTTCTTC
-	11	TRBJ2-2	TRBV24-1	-	CATSDFRDMFF	TGTGCCACCAGTGATTTTAGAGACATGTTTTTT